The 24 T cell receptor beta chains below all came from one sample that was sequenced in a study of cytomegalovirus exposure and HLA in healthy donors. The PCR employed 60 Vbeta primers together with 13 Jbeta primers. Profiling relied on immunoSEQ multiplex PCR, and the TCRdb table lists in-frame clones only, not all of them. Among fewer than 200,000 clones listed, 65% to 70% were seen once. Specimen: PBMCs. These receptors all come from a woman in her late teens or twenties in good health and CMV-seropositive.

This clone was counted only a few times. V and J are TRBV25-1 and TRBJ2-7; possibly TRBD1 for D (6 bases). Per germline, CDR1 MGHDK and CDR2 SYGVNS. The CDR3 has 13 residues. V was shortened by 8 bases and J by 6 bases, with 17 bases between the two germline ends. CDR3 sequence reads: CASEKQGSGEQYF. The DNA for the CDR3 is TGTGCCAGCGAGAAACAGGGTTCAGGCGAGCAGTACTTC.

This clone appeared a few times. The chain uses TRBV11-2 and TRBJ1-3; TRBD1 matches 7 bases. CDR1 is SGHAT, CDR2 FQNNGV, per germline. The CDR3 is made up of 14 amino acids. V trimming: 3 bases; J trimming: 3 bases; junction bases outside the gene matches: 2. CDR3 loop: CASSLTGIGNTIYF. For the CDR3, the DNA is TGTGCCAGCAGCTTGACAGGGATTGGAAACACCATATATTTT.

The chain recombines TRBV28 with TRBJ2-7, with D maybe TRBD2 (6 bases). V lost 6 bases, J lost 2 bases, and 17 bases lay in between. In germline, CDR1 is MDHEN, CDR2 SYDVKM. The CDR3 spans 15 residues. The CDR3 loop reads CASSIGASETYEQYF. In DNA, the CDR3 is TGTGCCAGCAGCATCGGTGCTAGCGAAACCTACGAGCAGTACTTC.

The rearrangement links TRBV10-3 to TRBJ2-7; TRBD1 matches at 8 bases. Germline V gives CDR1 ENHRY, CDR2 SYGVKD. The CDR3 runs to 13 residues. V lost 6 bases to trimming and J lost 2 bases; unmatched junction nucleotides: 3. The CDR3 DNA follows: TGTGCCATCAGCAGACAGGGGACCTACGAGCAGTACTTC. Amino acid sequence: CAISRQGTYEQYF.

The chain carries TRBV7-2 and TRBJ2-7; TRBD1 matches at 11 bases. Trimming removed 5 bases from V and 3 bases from J; junction bases left unmatched: 6. CDR1 is SGHTA and CDR2 is FQGNSA in the germline V gene. The CDR3 length is 15 residues. CDR3 in DNA: TGTGCCAGCAGCCCACAGGGGACAGGGGGCTACGAGCAGTACTTC. It is translated as CASSPQGTGGYEQYF.

The gene calls are TRBV7-9 and TRBJ1-1, with D possibly matching TRBD1 (5 bases). From germline, CDR1 is SEHNR and CDR2 FQNEAQ (reference sequence). This CDR3 contains 14 residues. Trimming left V 6 bases short and J 0 bases short, with 11 bases between. In DNA, the CDR3 is TGTGCCAGCAGTCGGACGGACATGAACACTGAAGCTTTCTTT. As protein: CASSRTDMNTEAFF.

The rearrangement links TRBV28 to TRBJ2-7, with D tentatively TRBD1 (6 bases). The V end was cut by 5 bases, the J end by 0 bases, with 14 bases between. CDR3 length equals 15 residues. From germline, CDR1 is MDHEN and CDR2 SYDVKM. For the CDR3, the DNA is TGTGCCAGCAGTCAAGGGGGTCAAGCCTCCTACGAGCAGTACTTC. This codes for CASSQGGQASYEQYF.

This sequence joins TRBV18 and TRBJ2-5; possible D gene TRBD1, 6 bases. Trimming removed 5 bases at V and 3 bases at J, with 16 bases between. Per germline, CDR1 KGHSH and CDR2 LQKENI. CDR3 length: 15 amino acids. The CDR3 reads CASSVYDRREETQYF. The CDR3 nucleotides read TGTGCCAGCTCAGTCTACGACAGGAGAGAAGAGACCCAGTACTTC.

This clone has a single count. The chain links TRBV6-1 to TRBJ2-1; D is unresolved. V was trimmed by 5 bases and J by 5 bases, leaving 7 bases between them. CDR1 and CDR2 (germline): MNHNS, SASEGT. The CDR3 runs to 12 residues. The CDR3 reads CASSPLNNEQFF. In DNA form, the CDR3 reads TGTGCCAGCAGTCCACTCAACAATGAGCAGTTCTTC.

The table lists this clone with a few counts. CDR3 DNA: TGCGCCAGCAGTACGGGACAGAGGAATCTCCTCACTGAAGCTTTCTTT. Its protein is CASSTGQRNLLTEAFF. V is TRBV5-1 and J is TRBJ1-1; TRBD1 matches 7 bases. CDR1 SGHRS and CDR2 YFSETQ come from the germline V gene. J was trimmed by 4 bases and V by 5 bases; bases with no gene match: 14. This CDR3 has 16 amino acids. The full variable domain, its missing parts supplied by reference TRBV5-1 and TRBJ1-1, is KAGVTQTPRYLIKTRGQQVTLSCSPISGHRSVSWYQQTPGQGLQFLFEYFSETQRNKGNFPGRFSGRQFSNSRSEMNVSTLELGDSALYLCASSTGQRNLLTEAFFGQGTRLTVV.

V and J are TRBV27 and TRBJ1-2; no clear D. Germline CDR1 is MNHEY and CDR2 is SMNVEV (reference sequence). Trimming took off 3 bases at V and 3 bases at J, with 11 bases between the two ends. The CDR3 covers 14 residues. CDR3: CASSFGRGYYGYTF. The CDR3 DNA reads as TGTGCCAGCAGTTTTGGACGAGGGTACTATGGCTACACCTTC.

The chain uses TRBV10-3 and TRBJ2-3; weak D call: TRBD2 (7 bases). V was pared by 4 bases and J by 2 bases, with 16 bases between. The V gene's germline CDR1 is ENHRY and CDR2 SYGVKD. The CDR3 spans 16 residues. The DNA for the CDR3 is TGTGCCATCAGTGGGGGAGGGGGTGTAGACACAGATACGCAGTATTTT. This translates into CAISGGGGVDTDTQYF.

The CDR3 here is CASSPPEQNTDTQYF. CDR3 bases: TGCGCCAGCAGCCCCCCGGAGCAGAACACAGATACGCAGTATTTT. The rearrangement joins TRBV4-1 to TRBJ2-3; no definite D call. The CDR3 has 15 amino acids. Trimming removed 4 bases from V and 2 bases from J, with 13 bases in between. Germline CDR1 reads MGHRA; CDR2 reads YSYEKL.

The chain couples TRBV28 to TRBJ2-5; TRBD1 aligns across 7 bases. Germline loops: CDR1 MDHEN, CDR2 SYDVKM. V gave up 6 bases and J gave up 7 bases; unmatched junction bases: 2. The CDR3 totals 11 residues. Here the CDR3 DNA reads TGTGCCAGCAGCCACAGGGGGACCCAGTACTTC. This gives the protein CASSHRGTQYF.

The V and J genes are TRBV10-3 and TRBJ1-1; unclear D gene. Germline CDR1 and CDR2: ENHRY and SYGVKD. The CDR3 is 12 amino acids. V lost 10 bases to trimming and J lost 1 base, with 10 bases between them. The CDR3 nucleotides are TGTGCCACCCAACATTCGAACACTGAAGCTTTCTTT. It specifies CATQHSNTEAFF.

This clone has only a few counts. This sequence joins TRBV10-3 and TRBJ2-3, with TRBD2 identical over 8 bases. V trimming: 3 bases; J trimming: 1 base; junction bases outside the gene matches: 3. Germline assignment: CDR1 ENHRY and CDR2 SYGVKD. The CDR3 is 15 residues long. CDR3 region: CAISDSGTRTDTQYF. DNA for the CDR3: TGTGCCATCAGTGATAGCGGGACCCGCACAGATACGCAGTATTTT.

The table lists this clone with a count of one. This chain joins TRBV7-2 and TRBJ1-5; possibly TRBD1 for D (6 bases). The germline gives CDR1 SGHTA, CDR2 FQGNSA. The ends were cut back, 3 bases at V and 6 bases at J, with 18 bases in the middle. The CDR3 is made up of 16 amino acids. The chain's CDR3 is CASSLGLQGDGQPQHF. In DNA form, the CDR3 reads TGTGCCAGCAGCTTGGGATTACAGGGAGACGGTCAGCCCCAGCATTTT.

This sequence joins TRBV13 and TRBJ2-2, with D uncertain. In germline, CDR1 is PRHDT, CDR2 FYEKMQ (reference sequence). V lost 3 bases and J 0 bases, leaving 8 bases between the germline ends. This CDR3 region has 15 residues. The CDR3: CASSFGQSNTGELFF. DNA of the CDR3: TGTGCCAGCAGCTTTGGTCAGTCGAACACCGGGGAGCTGTTTTTT. Drawing the rest from reference TRBV13 and TRBJ2-2, the complete variable domain is AAGVIQSPRHLIKEKRETATLKCYPIPRHDTVYWYQQGPGQDPQFLISFYEKMQSDKGSIPDRFSAQQFSDYHSELNMSSLELGDSALYFCASSFGQSNTGELFFGEGSRLTVL.

There are a few counts of this clone. V usage is TRBV27 and J usage is TRBJ2-3, with D possibly matching TRBD2 (6 bases). Germline V CDR1 and CDR2: MNHEY, SMNVEV (reference sequence). The CDR3 contains 14 residues. V dropped 5 bases and J dropped 4 bases, with 13 bases sitting between them. CDR3 nucleotide sequence: TGTGCCAGCAGTCGGACTATCCTAGCAGATACGCAGTATTTT. Translating gives CASSRTILADTQYF.

The chain links TRBV10-1 to TRBJ2-5; D uncertain. Trimming stripped 3 bases from V and 1 base from J, with 12 bases between. Germline V lookup: CDR1 WNHNN, CDR2 SYGVQD (reference sequence). The CDR3 runs 15 residues. The CDR3 loop is CASSEEVRLQETQYF. CDR3 coding DNA: TGCGCCAGCAGTGAAGAAGTCAGGCTCCAAGAGACCCAGTACTTC.

V and J are TRBV15 and TRBJ1-3; D might be TRBD1 (6 bases). The V gene's germline CDR1 is LNHNV and CDR2 YYDKDF (reference sequence). This CDR3 comprises 17 residues. V was clipped by 0 bases and J by 5 bases, with 17 bases between them. CDR3 bases: TGTGCCACCAGCAGAGATCCTGGACAGATTGGTCGAAACACCATATATTTT. Its translation: CATSRDPGQIGRNTIYF.

This rearrangement joins TRBV4-3 to TRBJ1-5, with D maybe TRBD1 (5 bases). Trimming pared 1 base from V and 11 bases from J, leaving 9 bases between. This CDR3 has 12 residues. From germline, CDR1 is LGHNA and CDR2 YSLEER. CDR3 amino acids: CASSQGGGAQHF. The CDR3, as DNA: TGCGCCAGCAGCCAAGGGGGCGGAGCCCAGCATTTT.

A few counts support this clone. This chain uses TRBV7-8 with TRBJ1-5, with unresolved D. The CDR3 covers 16 residues. Germline V gene data show CDR1 as SGHVS and CDR2 as FQNEAQ. The V end lost 1 base, the J end lost 0 bases, and 10 bases lay between the germline ends. CDR3 loop: CASSLVSGSSNQPQHF. CDR3 DNA sequence: TGTGCCAGCAGCTTAGTTTCAGGTAGTAGCAATCAGCCCCAGCATTTT.

V gene TRBV5-4 combines with J gene TRBJ2-3; the match to TRBD2 covers 12 bases. The CDR3 extends over 15 amino acids. Germline V gene data show CDR1 as SGHNT and CDR2 as YYREEE (reference sequence). V lost 1 base, J lost 4 bases, and 1 base stayed unmatched. CDR3 nucleotides: TGTGCCAGCAGCTTGCTAGCGGGAGGGCCAGATACGCAGTATTTT. It yields the protein CASSLLAGGPDTQYF.